This TCR beta chain is drawn from a study of post-analysis software for immune sequencing data. Whole-study context: The disease courses spanned relapsing-remitting, secondary progressive and progressive-relapsing forms of multiple sclerosis.

Tagging with unique molecular identifiers was a feature of the TCR beta cDNA libraries. Input of roughly 0.85 to 11 million T cells yielded 500,000 to 650,000 cDNA molecules. TCRdb fed the PCR reads into MiXCR, producing one record per CDR3 protein. Among 750,000 to 950,000 distinct CDR3 sequences listed, roughly 58% were seen once. There are 15 residues in the CDR3. CDR1 is SGHRS and CDR2 is YFSETQ in the germline V gene. V dropped 5 bases and J dropped 2 bases, with 15 bases sitting between them. Study-level results: Diversity measured as normalized Chao1 was significantly lower in multiple sclerosis patients than in controls. With TRBV5-6, TRBV5-1 and TRBV20-1 included, about five TRBV segments were more frequent in patients than in controls. Batch-mates among the samples co-clustered strongly by F measure.

Regarding this clonotype: Its antigen is still unknown.

The gene calls are TRBV5-1 and TRBJ2-3, with D unclear. The sample consisted of blood. The source of this sequence is a girl aged 5-17 years with multiple sclerosis. CDR3 amino acids: CASSEPQSVTDTQYF. CDR3 coding DNA: TGCGCCAGCAGTGAGCCACAGAGCGTCACAGATACGCAGTATTTT. Full variable domain (rest looked up from reference TRBV5-1 and TRBJ2-3): KAGVTQTPRYLIKTRGQQVTLSCSPISGHRSVSWYQQTPGQGLQFLFEYFSETQRNKGNFPGRFSGRQFSNSRSEMNVSTLELGDSALYLCASSEPQSVTDTQYFGPGTRLTVL.